One TCR beta chain is described in this entry. What it binds is unknown. An end of the junction does not agree with germline; a read error may underlie this. From germline, CDR1 is SQVTM and CDR2 ANQGSEA. The CDR3 sequence is 13 residues long. The sample originates from a study of T cells in Graves' hyperthyroidism and ophthalmopathy. Patients showing uncontrolled infection, other autoimmune disease, pregnancy or lactation were ineligible. Researchers took RNA transcripts and amplified the TCR beta CDR3 regions from them. Carried out on the TCR CDR3, a first-round RT-PCR used the HTBI primer set. TCRdb ran MiXCR on the multiplex PCR reads and lists one entry per CDR3 protein. The sample contains some 600,000 distinct CDR3 sequences, approximately 15% of which appear only once. Broader study findings: Before onset, ophthalmopathy was predicted by the model a median approximately 6.6 months earlier. Most expanded thyroid clonotypes above 0.001 also appeared in blood.

Sequencing used blood. The clonotype was recovered from a woman younger than 45 with Graves' hyperthyroidism that later progressed to Graves' ophthalmopathy. This chain joins TRBV29-1 and TRBJ2-3, with D tentatively TRBD2 (6 bases). This CDR3 is CSGTRGFTDTHYF. The DNA for the CDR3 is TGCAGCGGGACCCGGGGGTTCACAGATACGCACTATTTT.